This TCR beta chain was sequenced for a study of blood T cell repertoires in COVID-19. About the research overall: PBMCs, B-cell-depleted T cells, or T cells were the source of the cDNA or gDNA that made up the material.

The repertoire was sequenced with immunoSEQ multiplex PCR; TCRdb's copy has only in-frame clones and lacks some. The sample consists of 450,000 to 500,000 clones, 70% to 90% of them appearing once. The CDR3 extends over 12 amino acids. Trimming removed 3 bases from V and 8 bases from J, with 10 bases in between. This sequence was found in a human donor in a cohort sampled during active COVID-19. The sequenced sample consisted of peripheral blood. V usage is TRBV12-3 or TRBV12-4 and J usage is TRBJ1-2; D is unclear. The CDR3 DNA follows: TGTGCCAGCAGTTTCATCCGGGTCGGCTACACCTTC. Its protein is CASSFIRVGYTF.